One and the same sample provided the 28 T cell receptor gamma chains below, sequenced in a study of gamma-delta chains in newborns, infants, children (dated by TCRdb to between 2018 and 2021). Data came from an Illumina MiSeq. In TCRdb, clones were called once more from the public reads by CATT, and rows of identical DNA were later combined. Present in this sample are roughly 700 gamma-chain clones, 5.5% to 6% of which were seen just once. Over 20% of the sample lies in the top ten. The sequenced sample was blood. These receptors originate from a child who was a newborn, infant or young child, either healthy, febrile or measles-vaccinated (not recorded which).

Concerning this clone: A read error may be the cause here, since a much bigger clone is one base away. Additional DNA sequences in this sample encode the identical CDR3. This chain joins TRGV9 and TRGJP. This CDR3 has 16 amino acids. Germline V gene data show CDR1 as GITISATS and CDR2 as ISYDGTV (reference sequence). The CDR3 DNA reads TGTGCCTTGTGGGAGTTAGAAGAGTTGGGCAAAAAAATCAAGGTGTTT. This encodes CALWELEELGKKIKVF.

Notes on this clone: Since a much larger clone is just one base distant, this may be a read error. This chain links TRGV5 with TRGJ1 or TRGJ2. Germline V gives CDR1 VINAFY, CDR2 YDVSNSKD. J gave up 9 bases and V 0 bases, and 11 bases lay outside the gene matches. The CDR3 loop spans 14 amino acids. DNA of the CDR3: TGTGCCACCTGGGACAGGCCCAAGAAGAGTAAGAAACTCTTT. This codes for CATWDRPKKSKKLF.

Turning to this clone: A read error may be the cause here, since a much bigger clone is one base away. This sample also contains other DNA sequences that code for the same CDR3. The V call is TRGV9, the J call TRGJ1 or TRGJ2. Germline lookup yields CDR1 GITISATS and CDR2 ISYDGTV (reference sequence). The CDR3 runs to 13 residues. J lost 3 bases, V lost 1 base, and 3 bases had no gene match. In nucleotides, the CDR3 is TGTGCCTTGTGGGAGGTACTTTATTATAAGAAACTCTTT. Translated: CALWEVLYYKKLF.

This clone is large within its sample. The DNA of the CDR3 is TGTGCCACCTGGGATACGCAATTTTATTATAAGAAACTCTTT. This translates into CATWDTQFYYKKLF. The chain recombines TRGV8 with TRGJ1 or TRGJ2. Trimming cost V 2 bases and J 3 bases; bases outside gene matches: 7. This CDR3 comprises 14 residues. The germline V gene has CDR1 VENAVY and CDR2 YDSYNSRV.

By sample share, this clone is large. This same CDR3 is encoded by further DNA sequences in the sample. The J gene is TRGJ1 or TRGJ2, the V gene TRGV9. The germline V gene encodes CDR1 GITISATS and CDR2 ISYDGTV (reference sequence). Unmatched junction bases numbered 3, after V lost 0 bases and J lost 4 bases. The CDR3 length is 13 residues. DNA for the CDR3: TGTGCCTTGTGGGAGGTGCTGTATTATAAGAAACTCTTT. As protein: CALWEVLYYKKLF.

About this clone: This may arise from a read error, as a much more abundant clone is one base away. The rearrangement uses TRGV9 and TRGJ1 or TRGJ2. V was pared by 1 base and J by 2 bases, with 5 bases of the junction left unmatched. CDR3 length: 14 amino acids. Germline-derived CDR1 and CDR2 are GITISATS and ISYDGTV (reference sequence). CDR3 residues: CALWEVPHYYKKLF. Written as DNA, the CDR3 is TGTGCCTTGTGGGAGGTCCCTCATTATTATAAGAAACTCTTT.

Concerning this clone: The protein recorded in TCRdb matches a much larger clone and deviates from this DNA's translation at residue 4, suggesting a read error; the protein here is obtained by translating the DNA. J is TRGJP and V is TRGV9. The germline CDR1 and CDR2 sequences are GITISATS and ISYDGTV (reference sequence). The CDR3 totals 16 residues. The DNA of the CDR3 is TGTGCCTTGCGGGAGGTGCGGGAGTTGGGCAAAAAAATCAAGGTATTT. Translating gives CALREVRELGKKIKVF.

This clone was detected only a few times. With only one base between it and a far larger clone, this is likely a read error. The V and J genes are TRGV9 and TRGJ1 or TRGJ2. This CDR3 is built from 12 residues. Germline lookup yields CDR1 GITISATS and CDR2 ISYDGTV (reference sequence). CDR3 sequence: CALWEVYYRKLF. For the CDR3, the DNA is TGTGCCTTGTGGGAGGTTTATTATAGGAAACTCTTT.

Judged by abundance, this clone is large. The chain uses TRGV9 and TRGJ1 or TRGJ2. The CDR3 extends over 14 amino acids. J lost 4 bases, V lost 0 bases, and 6 bases had no gene match. Germline assignment: CDR1 GITISATS and CDR2 ISYDGTV (reference sequence). CDR3 amino acids: CALWEVRRYYKKLF. In DNA, the CDR3 is TGTGCCTTGTGGGAGGTGCGGAGGTATTATAAGAAACTCTTT.

In its sample, this clone ranks as large. The same CDR3 arises from other DNA sequences in this sample as well. This rearrangement joins TRGV9 to TRGJP. Germline V gives CDR1 GITISATS, CDR2 ISYDGTV (reference sequence). V was clipped by 2 bases and J by 4 bases; unmatched bases: 5. The CDR3 runs to 17 residues. The CDR3 nucleotides are TGTGCCTTGTGGGAGGCCACTCAAGAGTTGGGCAAAAAAATCAAGGTATTT. Translating gives CALWEATQELGKKIKVF.

This clone is large in the sample. The chain recombines TRGV9 with TRGJP1. Per germline, CDR1 GITISATS and CDR2 ISYDGTV (reference sequence). Unmatched junction bases numbered 2, after V lost 0 bases and J lost 4 bases. This CDR3 is built from 14 residues. The CDR3, as DNA: TGTGCCTTGTGGGAGGTGGGCACTGGTTGGTTCAAGATATTT. Protein product: CALWEVGTGWFKIF.

This clone was counted a few times. A much larger clonotype is one base distant, so this may be a read error. The J gene is TRGJ1 or TRGJ2, the V gene TRGV3. CDR3 length: 14 amino acids. Germline values: CDR1 VTNTFY, CDR2 YDVSTARD (reference sequence). In nucleotides, the CDR3 is TGTGCCACCTGGAACAGGACTCGGGGTTATAAGAAACTCTTT. Residues: CATWNRTRGYKKLF.

A remark on this clone: A much larger clone sits a single nucleotide away, making a read error possible. The CDR3 reads CATWDRRRKKLF. The CDR3 coding sequence is TGTGCCACCTGGGATAGACGTCGGAAGAAACTCTTT. This rearrangement joins TRGV8 to TRGJ1 or TRGJ2. Losses at the gene ends were 1 base for V and 10 bases for J; bases not matched to a gene: 7. Germline V gives CDR1 VENAVY, CDR2 YDSYNSRV. The CDR3 covers 12 residues.

Sample share makes this clone large (0.1 to 1%). The sample has other DNA sequences that encode this CDR3 too. The genes are TRGV3 and TRGJ1 or TRGJ2. Trimming removed 0 bases from V and 4 bases from J; junction bases left unmatched: 3. Germline CDR1 and CDR2: VTNTFY and YDVSTARD (reference sequence). The CDR3 runs 13 residues. The CDR3 DNA is TGTGCCACCTGGGACAGGCGGTATTATAAGAAACTCTTT. Its translation: CATWDRRYYKKLF.

This clone appeared a few times. A much larger clonotype is one base distant, so this may be a read error. The chain combines TRGV2 with TRGJP2. CDR1 is EGSNGY and CDR2 is YDSYNSKV in the germline V gene. The CDR3 sequence is 14 residues long. CDR3 DNA: TGTGCCGCCTGGGACGGACGTAGTGATTGGATCAAGACGTTT. Protein: CAAWDGRSDWIKTF.

As to this clone: One base away lies a much larger clone, so this may be a sequencing read error. The chain combines TRGV3 with TRGJP2. The length of the CDR3 is 15 residues. The germline V gene encodes CDR1 VTNTFY and CDR2 YDVSTARD (reference sequence). This CDR3 is CATRDRPKSDWIKTF. The CDR3, as DNA: TGTGCCACCCGGGACAGGCCGAAATCTGATTGGATCAAGACGTTT.

This clone was seen a few times. TCRdb's protein, taken from a much larger clone, differs from this DNA's translation at residue 5, likely owing to a read error; the protein displayed comes from the DNA. This sequence joins TRGV3 and TRGJP1. Germline values: CDR1 VTNTFY, CDR2 YDVSTARD (reference sequence). The CDR3 has 16 residues. This CDR3 is CATWARLGTTGWFKIF. The CDR3 nucleotides read TGTGCCACCTGGGCCAGGCTTGGTACCACTGGTTGGTTCAAGATATTT.

A word on this clone: The protein TCRdb gives is from a much larger clone and does not agree with this DNA's translation at residue 9, likely a read error; the protein shown here comes from the DNA. The genes are TRGV9 and TRGJP. Germline lookup yields CDR1 GITISATS and CDR2 ISYDGTV (reference sequence). The CDR3 extends over 16 amino acids. CDR3 protein: CALWEVKESGKKIKVF. The CDR3 DNA reads as TGTGCCTTGTGGGAGGTAAAAGAGTCGGGCAAAAAAATCAAGGTATTT.

This clone was counted only a few times. This sequence is one base from a far larger clone and is likely a read error. The identical CDR3 is also encoded by other nucleotide sequences in the sample. V is TRGV3 and J is TRGJ1 or TRGJ2. This CDR3 has 15 residues. Germline assignment: CDR1 VTNTFY and CDR2 YDVSTARD (reference sequence). V trimming: 0 bases; J trimming: 9 bases; junction bases outside the gene matches: 14. The CDR3 DNA is TGTGCCACCTGGGACAGGCCCCCCAAGCGATTTAAGAAACTCTTT. Its translation: CATWDRPPKRFKKLF.

This clone was picked up a small number of times. TCRdb's protein for this DNA is that of a much larger clone and differs from the translation at residue 14, likely a read error; the protein shown is the DNA translation. CDR3 sequence reads: CALWEVQELGKKINVF. For the CDR3, the DNA is TGTGCCTTGTGGGAGGTGCAAGAGTTGGGCAAAAAAATCAATGTATTT. The V call is TRGV9, the J call TRGJP. The CDR3 has 16 amino acids. Germline V gene data show CDR1 as GITISATS and CDR2 as ISYDGTV (reference sequence).

This clone came up a few times. This may be a read error, as it is one base from a much larger clone. The chain is built from TRGV2 and TRGJP2. Germline V gene lookup returns CDR1 EGSNGY and CDR2 YDSYNSKV. This CDR3 contains 13 residues. This CDR3 reads CATWDGRDWIETF. DNA for the CDR3: TGTGCCACCTGGGACGGGCGTGATTGGATCGAGACGTTT.

Comments on this clone: A far more abundant clone sits one base away, making this likely a read error. The rearrangement joins TRGV2 to TRGJ1 or TRGJ2. V shed 0 bases, J shed 6 bases, and the junction held 8 bases outside the gene matches. The CDR3 consists of 14 residues. Germline CDR1 reads EGSNGY; CDR2 reads YDSYNSKV. In DNA form, the CDR3 reads TGTGCCACCTGGGACGGGCCCTTAGGTTATAAGAAACTCTTT. This sequence encodes CATWDGPLGYKKLF.

In its sample, this clone ranks as medium-sized (0.01 to 0.1%). This chain connects TRGV8 to TRGJP2. Trimming took 2 bases from V and 6 from J; bases not matched to a gene: 3. The length of the CDR3 is 13 residues. The V gene's germline CDR1 is VENAVY and CDR2 YDSYNSRV. The CDR3 loop is CATWDKGDWIKTF. DNA of the CDR3: TGTGCCACCTGGGATAAGGGTGATTGGATCAAGACGTTT.

This clone was detected a few times. It differs at one base from a far larger clone, so likely a read error. Other DNA variants within this sample encode the same CDR3. The rearrangement links TRGV9 to TRGJP. The length of the CDR3 is 17 residues. The trim removed 0 bases at V and 7 bases at J, leaving 6 bases unmatched. The germline V gene encodes CDR1 GITISATS and CDR2 ISYDGTV (reference sequence). CDR3 sequence reads: CALWEVPQELGKKIKVF. Written as DNA, the CDR3 is TGTGCCTTGTGGGAGGTGCCGCAGGAGTTGGGCAAAAAAATCAAGGTATTT.

This clone is judged large. Other DNA sequences in this specimen translate into the identical CDR3. The V gene is TRGV4, the J gene TRGJP2. J lost 3 bases, V lost 0 bases, and 4 bases had no gene match. Germline V CDR1 and CDR2: EGSTGY, YDSYTSSV. The CDR3 runs to 15 residues. The CDR3 nucleotides read TGTGCCACCTGGGATGGGCCCCGTAGTGATTGGATCAAGACGTTT. This sequence encodes CATWDGPRSDWIKTF.

Sample share makes this clone large. The J gene is TRGJ1 or TRGJ2, the V gene TRGV2. The CDR3 totals 13 residues. Looked up from germline, CDR1 is EGSNGY and CDR2 is YDSYNSKV. V lost 0 bases, J lost 7 bases, and 6 bases stayed unmatched. CDR3 bases: TGTGCCACCTGGGACGGGCCTTGCTATAAGAAACTCTTT. Translating it yields CATWDGPCYKKLF.

As regards this clone: A read error is likely here: a far larger clone is one base away. V usage is TRGV9 and J usage is TRGJ1 or TRGJ2. CDR1 GITISATS and CDR2 ISYDGTV come from the germline V gene (reference sequence). Unmatched junction bases numbered 2, after V lost 0 bases and J lost 6 bases. The CDR3 is 12 amino acids. CDR3 sequence (DNA): TGTGCCTTGTGGGAGGTGCTTTATAAGAAACTCTTT. Protein: CALWEVLYKKLF.

Turning to this clone: This clone may be a read error of a much larger clone one base away. The identical CDR3 is also encoded by other nucleotide sequences in the sample. The V gene is TRGV8, the J gene TRGJ1 or TRGJ2. Germline V CDR1 and CDR2: VENAVY, YDSYNSRV. The CDR3 contains 12 residues. DNA of the CDR3: TGTGCCACCTGGGATAGGCGCTATAAGAAACTCTTC. This translates into CATWDRRYKKLF.